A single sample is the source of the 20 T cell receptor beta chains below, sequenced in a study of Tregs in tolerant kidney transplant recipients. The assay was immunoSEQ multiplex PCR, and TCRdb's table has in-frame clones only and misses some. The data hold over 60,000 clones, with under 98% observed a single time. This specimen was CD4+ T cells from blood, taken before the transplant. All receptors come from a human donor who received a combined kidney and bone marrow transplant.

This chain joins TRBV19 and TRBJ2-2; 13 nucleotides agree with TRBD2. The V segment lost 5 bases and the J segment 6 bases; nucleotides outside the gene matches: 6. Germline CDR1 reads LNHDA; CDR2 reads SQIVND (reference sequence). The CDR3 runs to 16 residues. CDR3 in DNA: TGTGCCAGTAGTTTATGGACTAGCGGGAGCCCCGGGGAGCTGTTTTTT. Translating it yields CASSLWTSGSPGELFF.

The CDR3 reads CASSGPGLARISTDTQYF. CDR3 DNA sequence: TGTGCCAGCAGTGGACCGGGACTAGCGAGAATTAGCACAGATACGCAGTATTTT. This chain joins TRBV6-1 and TRBJ2-3, with 10 nucleotides matching TRBD2. V was pared by 4 bases and J by 0 bases, with 10 bases of the junction left unmatched. The germline V gene has CDR1 MNHNS and CDR2 SASEGT. The CDR3 is 18 residues long.

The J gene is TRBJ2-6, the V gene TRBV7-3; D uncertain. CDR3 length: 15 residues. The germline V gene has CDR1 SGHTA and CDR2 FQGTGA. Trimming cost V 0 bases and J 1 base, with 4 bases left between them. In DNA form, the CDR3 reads TGTGCCAGCAGCTTAACCGGGTCTGGGGCCAACGTCCTGACTTTC. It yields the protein CASSLTGSGANVLTF.

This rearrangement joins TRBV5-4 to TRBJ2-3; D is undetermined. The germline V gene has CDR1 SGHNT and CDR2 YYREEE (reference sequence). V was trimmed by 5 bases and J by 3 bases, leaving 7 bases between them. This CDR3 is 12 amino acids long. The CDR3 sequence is CASRIDTDTQYF. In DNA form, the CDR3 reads TGTGCCAGCAGGATAGATACAGATACGCAGTATTTT.

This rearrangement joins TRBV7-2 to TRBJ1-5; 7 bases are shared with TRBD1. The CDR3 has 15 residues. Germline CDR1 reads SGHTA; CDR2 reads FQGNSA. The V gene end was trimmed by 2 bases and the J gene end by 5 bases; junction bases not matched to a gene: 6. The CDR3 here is CASSLTGTVYQPQHF. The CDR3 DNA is TGTGCCAGCAGCTTAACCGGGACAGTTTATCAGCCCCAGCATTTT.

CDR3 nucleotide sequence: TGTGCCAGCAGCTTAATCAGATCCGATACGCAGTATTTT. It codes for CASSLIRSDTQYF. The chain uses TRBV7-2 and TRBJ2-3; unclear D gene. V was clipped by 2 bases and J by 6 bases, with 9 bases between them. The V gene's germline CDR1 is SGHTA and CDR2 FQGNSA. This CDR3 region has 13 residues.

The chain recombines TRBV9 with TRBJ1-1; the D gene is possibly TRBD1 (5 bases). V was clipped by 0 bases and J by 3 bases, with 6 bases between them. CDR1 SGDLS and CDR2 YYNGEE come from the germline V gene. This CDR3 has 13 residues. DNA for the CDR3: TGTGCCAGCAGCGTAGAAGGGGACACTGAAGCTTTCTTT. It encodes CASSVEGDTEAFF.

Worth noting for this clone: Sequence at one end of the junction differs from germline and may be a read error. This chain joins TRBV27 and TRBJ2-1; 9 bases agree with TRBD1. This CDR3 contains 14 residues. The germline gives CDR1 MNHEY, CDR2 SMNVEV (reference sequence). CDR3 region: CASSDRGGYTEQFF. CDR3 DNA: TGTGCCAGCAGCGACAGGGGGGGGTACACTGAGCAGTTCTTC.

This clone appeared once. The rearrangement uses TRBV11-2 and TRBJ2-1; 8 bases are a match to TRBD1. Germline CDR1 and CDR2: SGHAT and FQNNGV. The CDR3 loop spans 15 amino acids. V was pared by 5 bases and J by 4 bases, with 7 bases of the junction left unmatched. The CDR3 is CASSSYQGAYNEQFF. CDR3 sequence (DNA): TGTGCCAGCAGCAGCTACCAGGGGGCATACAATGAGCAGTTCTTC.

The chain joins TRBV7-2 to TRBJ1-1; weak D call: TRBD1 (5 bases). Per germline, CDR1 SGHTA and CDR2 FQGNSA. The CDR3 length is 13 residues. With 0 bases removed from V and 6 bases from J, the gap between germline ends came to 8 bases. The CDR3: CASSLARRAEAFF. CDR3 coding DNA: TGTGCCAGCAGCTTAGCGCGCAGGGCTGAAGCTTTCTTT.

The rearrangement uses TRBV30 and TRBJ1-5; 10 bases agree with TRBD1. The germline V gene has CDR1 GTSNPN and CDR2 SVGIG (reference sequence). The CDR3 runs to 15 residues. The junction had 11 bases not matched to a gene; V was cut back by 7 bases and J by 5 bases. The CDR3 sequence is CAYQTGGWGDQPQHF. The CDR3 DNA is TGTGCCTATCAGACAGGGGGCTGGGGCGATCAGCCCCAGCATTTT.

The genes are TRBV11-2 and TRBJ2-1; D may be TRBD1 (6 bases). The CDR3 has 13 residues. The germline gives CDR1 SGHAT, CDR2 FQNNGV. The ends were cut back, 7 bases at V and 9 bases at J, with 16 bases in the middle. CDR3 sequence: CASTRGGRGEQFF. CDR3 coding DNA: TGTGCCAGCACCCGGGGTGGCAGGGGTGAGCAGTTCTTC. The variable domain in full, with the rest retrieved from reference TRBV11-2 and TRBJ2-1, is EAGVAQSPRYKIIEKRQSVAFWCNPISGHATLYWYQQILGQGPKLLIQFQNNGVVDDSQLPKDRFSAERLKGVDSTLKIQPAKLEDSAVYLCASTRGGRGEQFFGPGTRLTVL.

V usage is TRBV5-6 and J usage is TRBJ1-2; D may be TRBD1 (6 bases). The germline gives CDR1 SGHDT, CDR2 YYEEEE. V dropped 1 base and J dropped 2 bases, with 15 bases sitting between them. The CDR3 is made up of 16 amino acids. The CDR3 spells CASSLTTGSANYGYTF. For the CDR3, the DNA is TGTGCCAGCAGCTTGACCACAGGGTCGGCGAACTATGGCTACACCTTC. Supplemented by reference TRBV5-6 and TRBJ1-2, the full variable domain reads DAGVTQSPTHLIKTRGQQVTLRCSPKSGHDTVSWYQQALGQGPQFIFQYYEEEERQRGNFPDRFSGHQFPNYSSELNVNALLLGDSALYLCASSLTTGSANYGYTFGSGTRLTVV.

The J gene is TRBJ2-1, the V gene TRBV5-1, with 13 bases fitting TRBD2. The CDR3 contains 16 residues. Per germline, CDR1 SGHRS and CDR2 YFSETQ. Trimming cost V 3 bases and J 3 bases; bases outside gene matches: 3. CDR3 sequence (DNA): TGCGCCAGCAGCTGGGGACTAGCGGGAATCTACAATGAGCAGTTCTTC. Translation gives CASSWGLAGIYNEQFF.

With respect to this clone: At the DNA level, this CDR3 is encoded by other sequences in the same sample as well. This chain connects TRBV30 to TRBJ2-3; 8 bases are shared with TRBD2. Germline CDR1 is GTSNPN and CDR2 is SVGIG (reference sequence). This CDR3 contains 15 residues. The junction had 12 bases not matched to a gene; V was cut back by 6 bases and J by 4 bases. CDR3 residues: CACTPEPGGADTQYF. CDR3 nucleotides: TGTGCCTGCACCCCCGAGCCGGGAGGGGCAGATACGCAGTATTTT.

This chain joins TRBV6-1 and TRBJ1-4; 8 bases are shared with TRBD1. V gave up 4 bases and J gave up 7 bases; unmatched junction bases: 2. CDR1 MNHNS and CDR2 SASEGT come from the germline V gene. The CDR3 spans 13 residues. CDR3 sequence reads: CASSGQGREKLFF. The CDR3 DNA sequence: TGTGCCAGCAGTGGACAGGGGCGTGAAAAACTGTTTTTT.

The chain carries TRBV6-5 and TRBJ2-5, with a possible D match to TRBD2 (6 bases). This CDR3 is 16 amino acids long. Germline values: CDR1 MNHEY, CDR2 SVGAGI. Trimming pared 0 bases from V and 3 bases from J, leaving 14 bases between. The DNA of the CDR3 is TGTGCCAGCAGTTACTCCCGGGAGTTTAATGAAGAGACCCAGTACTTC. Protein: CASSYSREFNEETQYF.

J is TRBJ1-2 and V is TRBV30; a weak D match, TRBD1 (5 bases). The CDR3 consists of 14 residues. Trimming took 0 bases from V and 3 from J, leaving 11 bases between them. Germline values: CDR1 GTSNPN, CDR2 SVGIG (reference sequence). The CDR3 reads CAWSVKGMYYGYTF. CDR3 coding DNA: TGTGCCTGGAGTGTAAAGGGGATGTACTATGGCTACACCTTC.

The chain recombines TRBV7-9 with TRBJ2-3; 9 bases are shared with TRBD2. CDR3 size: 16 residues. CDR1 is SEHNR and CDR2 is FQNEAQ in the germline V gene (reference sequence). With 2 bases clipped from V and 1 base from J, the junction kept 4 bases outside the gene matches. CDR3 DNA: TGTGCCAGCAGCTTAACAGTAGCGGGGGGCACAGATACGCAGTATTTT. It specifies CASSLTVAGGTDTQYF.

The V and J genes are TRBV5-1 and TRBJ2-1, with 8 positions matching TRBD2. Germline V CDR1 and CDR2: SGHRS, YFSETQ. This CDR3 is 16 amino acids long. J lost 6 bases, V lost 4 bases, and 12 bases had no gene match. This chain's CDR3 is CASSRSRGGFRNEQFF. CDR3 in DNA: TGCGCCAGCAGCAGGTCCCGGGGGGGCTTTCGCAATGAGCAGTTCTTC.